The rows below give T cell receptor beta chains drawn from one sample of a study of T cells in Graves' hyperthyroidism and ophthalmopathy. TCRdb redid the calling of the multiplex PCR reads with MiXCR, one entry per CDR3 protein. The sample contains fewer than 650,000 distinct CDR3 sequences, 13% to 15% of which appear only once. The sequenced sample consisted of blood. Every receptor here comes from a woman in her forties with Graves' hyperthyroidism. CDR3s include the opening cysteine and the closing phenylalanine or tryptophan. A D gene is named only where the DNA matches it firmly. Clone size is not always given. Where it is, it says once, few, many or a class for expanded clones.

>many|TRBV5-1|.|TRBJ2-7
CASSRGHEQYF
TGCGCCAGCAGCAGGGGCCACGAGCAGTACTTC
>few|TRBV11-2|.|TRBJ1-4
CASSLLDTPNEKLFF
TGTGCCAGCAGCTTATTGGACACTCCTAATGAAAAACTGTTTTTT
>many|TRBV28|.|TRBJ1-2
CASSSTAGLYVGYTF
TGTGCCAGCAGCTCCACTGCAGGGCTCTATGTCGGCTACACCTTC
>.|TRBV29-1|.|TRBJ1-1
CSAPLRGLEGEAFF
TGCAGCGCTCCACTCAGGGGCCTGGAGGGCGAAGCTTTCTTT
>.|TRBV29-1|.|TRBJ2-6
CSVEGSGANVLTF
TGCAGCGTTGAGGGCTCTGGGGCCAACGTCCTGACTTTC
>few|TRBV9|.|TRBJ2-5
CASSVAPSWETQYF
TGTGCCAGCAGCGTAGCCCCTTCGTGGGAGACCCAGTACTTC
>.|TRBV28|TRBD1|TRBJ1-3
CASSAQGSSGNTIYF
TGTGCCAGCAGCGCACAGGGGAGCTCTGGAAACACCATATATTTT
>.|TRBV9|TRBD2|TRBJ2-1
CASSVEPSGSSYNEQFF
TGTGCCAGCAGCGTAGAACCCAGCGGGAGCTCCTACAATGAGCAGTTCTTC
>few|TRBV20-1|.|TRBJ2-3
CSARDPVDTQYF
TGCAGTGCTAGAGACCCGGTCGATACGCAGTATTTT
>many|TRBV12-3/TRBV12-4|TRBD2|TRBJ2-3
CASSQPTSGSTDTQYF
TGTGCCAGCAGTCAACCGACTAGCGGGAGCACAGATACGCAGTATTTT
>many|TRBV5-1|TRBD2|TRBJ2-7
CASSPGVAGASSYEQYF
TGCGCCAGCAGCCCCGGGGTAGCGGGAGCCTCCTCCTACGAGCAGTACTTC
>few|TRBV7-2|.|TRBJ2-1
CASSVSGQPLSFF
TGTGCCAGCAGCGTCTCGGGACAACCCCTATCGTTCTTC
>few|TRBV28|.|TRBJ1-1
CASTPVGGTEAFF
TGTGCCAGCACCCCAGTGGGTGGTACTGAAGCTTTCTTT
>.|TRBV7-2|.|TRBJ1-4
CASSFSVQGREKLFF
TGTGCCAGCAGCTTCTCCGTGCAGGGTCGGGAAAAACTGTTTTTT
>many|TRBV5-1|TRBD1|TRBJ2-7
CASSTGQQGLHEQYF
TGCGCCAGCAGCACGGGACAGCAAGGGCTCCACGAGCAGTACTTC
>.|TRBV29-1|.|TRBJ2-1
CSVATGDNEQFF
TGCAGCGTTGCGACGGGAGACAATGAGCAGTTCTTC
>many|TRBV2|.|TRBJ1-2
CASLQSGGGYTF
TGTGCCAGCTTGCAAAGTGGGGGTGGCTACACCTTC
>.|TRBV29-1|.|TRBJ1-1
CSVIGRTENTGAFF
TGCAGCGTTATAGGGAGGACAGAGAACACTGGAGCTTTCTTT
>.|TRBV19|TRBD1|TRBJ1-5
CASSSWTGDNQPQHF
TGTGCCAGTAGTAGCTGGACAGGGGATAATCAGCCCCAGCATTTT
>many|TRBV12-3/TRBV12-4|TRBD1|TRBJ1-2
CASRLDRDGYTF
TGTGCCAGCAGGTTGGACAGGGATGGCTACACCTTC
>many|TRBV3-1|.|TRBJ1-2
CASSYTGTGYTF
TGTGCCAGCAGCTATACAGGGACTGGCTACACCTTC
>many|TRBV3-1|.|TRBJ1-1
CASSQDLARVKTEAFF
TGTGCCAGCAGCCAAGATTTGGCCAGGGTAAAGACTGAAGCTTTCTTT
>many|TRBV28|TRBD2|TRBJ2-1
CASSSLSGGLYNEQFF
TGTGCCAGCAGTTCCCTCAGCGGGGGGCTTTACAATGAGCAGTTCTTC
>many|TRBV28|.|TRBJ1-5
CASSLWPLRDLNQPQHF
TGTGCCAGCAGTTTATGGCCCCTACGGGACCTGAATCAGCCCCAGCATTTT
>few|TRBV29-1|TRBD1|TRBJ2-1
CSVNSDRVDEQFF
TGCAGCGTTAATTCGGACAGGGTTGATGAGCAGTTCTTC
>many|TRBV20-1|.|TRBJ2-1
CSAPDRNEQFF
TGCAGTGCTCCGGACAGAAATGAGCAGTTCTTC
>many|TRBV7-9|TRBD1|TRBJ1-2
CASSGVQGTGGEIGYTF
TGTGCCAGCAGCGGGGTCCAAGGGACAGGGGGCGAAATTGGCTACACCTTC
>few|TRBV30|.|TRBJ1-2
CAWSVETSSYGYTF
TGTGCCTGGAGTGTGGAGACTTCAAGCTATGGCTACACCTTC
>.|TRBV7-9|.|TRBJ2-7
CASSWTFIAGDTYEQYF
TGTGCCAGCAGCTGGACCTTCATTGCAGGGGATACCTACGAGCAGTACTTC
>few|TRBV29-1|.|TRBJ2-3
CSVEEGRGADTQYF
TGCAGCGTTGAGGAGGGCAGGGGGGCAGATACGCAGTATTTT
>many|TRBV7-2|.|TRBJ2-5
CASSLGLSSGQETQYF
TGTGCCAGCAGCTTAGGATTATCTTCTGGACAAGAGACCCAGTACTTC
>many|TRBV18|.|TRBJ2-1
CASSPRGGTSYNEQFF
TGTGCCAGCTCACCAAGGGGCGGGACCTCCTACAATGAGCAGTTCTTC
>many|TRBV28|TRBD1|TRBJ1-5
CASTRGQGSNQPQHF
TGTGCCAGCACCAGGGGACAGGGGAGCAATCAGCCCCAGCATTTT
>few|TRBV7-9|.|TRBJ1-3
CASSRGSSGNTIYF
TGTGCCAGCAGCCGGGGGAGCTCTGGAAACACCATATATTTT
>.|TRBV10-3|.|TRBJ1-1
CAISESQARNTEASF
TGTGCCATCAGTGAGTCACAGGCGCGGAACACTGAAGCTTCCTTT
>many|TRBV10-3|TRBD1|TRBJ2-1
CAISAGTAYNEQFF
TGTGCCATCAGCGCCGGGACAGCCTACAATGAGCAGTTCTTC
>many|TRBV28|TRBD1|TRBJ2-7
CASSKSGTGGEQYF
TGTGCCAGCAGTAAATCCGGGACAGGGGGCGAGCAGTACTTC
>.|TRBV5-4|TRBD2|TRBJ2-1
CASSLVGLVGSYNEQFF
TGTGCCAGCAGCTTGGTGGGACTAGTTGGTTCCTACAATGAGCAGTTCTTC
>many|TRBV7-9|TRBD1|TRBJ2-7
CASSRTGTGEDSEQYF
TGTGCCAGCAGTCGGACCGGGACAGGGGAGGACAGCGAGCAGTACTTC
>.|TRBV7-9|.|TRBJ2-1
CASSLAPGYHNEQFF
TGTGCCAGCAGCTTGGCACCCGGGTATCACAATGAGCAGTTCTTC
>few|TRBV19|.|TRBJ1-2
CASSMGLKRPTYGYTF
TGTGCCAGTAGTATGGGACTTAAAAGACCGACATATGGCTACACCTTC
>.|TRBV13|TRBD1|TRBJ1-1
CASSRDRAGLNTEAFF
TGTGCCAGCAGCCGGGACAGGGCGGGACTGAACACTGAAGCTTTCTTT
>.|TRBV30|TRBD1|TRBJ1-2
CAWRRDSANYGYTF
TGTGCCTGGAGACGGGACAGCGCTAACTATGGCTACACCTTC
>many|TRBV10-3|.|TRBJ2-3
CAISNGSTDTQYF
TGTGCCATCAGTAACGGGAGTACAGATACGCAGTATTTT
>few|TRBV12-3/TRBV12-4|TRBD1|TRBJ1-4
CASSFRDSYNEKLFF
TGTGCCAGCAGTTTCCGGGACAGTTATAATGAAAAACTGTTTTTT
>few|TRBV28|.|TRBJ2-7
CASSLPSLYEQYF
TGTGCCAGCAGTTTGCCTAGCTTATACGAGCAGTACTTC
>many|TRBV2|.|TRBJ1-6
CASSEQGPYSSYNSPLHF
TGTGCCAGCAGTGAACAGGGGCCTTATAGCTCCTATAATTCACCCCTCCACTTT
>many|TRBV30|TRBD1|TRBJ2-5
CAWTRGQGEETQYF
TGTGCCTGGACGCGGGGACAGGGGGAGGAGACCCAGTACTTC
>many|TRBV5-1|.|TRBJ1-4
CASSFRQGLGEKLFF
TGCGCCAGCAGCTTTAGGCAGGGACTCGGTGAAAAACTGTTTTTT
>.|TRBV19|.|TRBJ1-5
CASRSDRVSNQPQHF
TGTGCCAGTAGATCTGACAGAGTTAGCAATCAGCCCCAGCATTTT
>many|TRBV6-1|.|TRBJ2-1
CASSEGLDSSYNEQFF
TGTGCCAGCAGTGAAGGACTCGACAGCTCCTACAATGAGCAGTTCTTC
>many|TRBV11-2|TRBD1|TRBJ2-7
CASSSGQRSYEQYF
TGTGCCAGCAGTTCGGGACAGCGATCCTACGAGCAGTACTTC
>few|TRBV10-2|.|TRBJ2-7
CASSGAIYEQYF
TGCGCCAGCAGTGGGGCAATTTACGAGCAGTACTTC
>.|TRBV11-3|TRBD2|TRBJ2-7
CASSSGTTATYEQYF
TGTGCCAGCAGCTCCGGGACTACCGCCACCTACGAGCAGTACTTC
>.|TRBV4-1|TRBD1|TRBJ1-5
CASARQDRADQPQHF
TGCGCCAGCGCGCGCCAGGACAGGGCTGATCAGCCCCAGCATTTT
>many|TRBV12-3/TRBV12-4|.|TRBJ1-1
CASIPTTMNTEAFF
TGTGCCAGCATTCCGACAACAATGAACACTGAAGCTTTCTTT
>many|TRBV20-1|.|TRBJ1-1
CSASRGVNTEAFF
TGCAGTGCTAGTAGGGGCGTGAACACTGAAGCTTTCTTT